These T cell receptor beta chains were read from a single sample in a study of T cell changes during pregnancy in multiple sclerosis. Profiled with immunoSEQ multiplex PCR; TCRdb holds only in-frame clones, not every one. The sample holds some 77,000 clones, 93% seen once. Material: peripheral blood, obtained after pregnancy. The receptors stem from a female donor in good health, enrolled as a control in a pregnancy study. CDR3s include the opening cysteine and the closing phenylalanine or tryptophan. Each record gives: V gene, J gene, D gene, clone size, CDR3 DNA, CDR3 protein. The D gene is left open where the match is weak. Where a row states a size, it is once, few, many or the class of an expanded clone; other rows omit it.

V gene: TRBV5-5
J gene: TRBJ2-7
D gene: -
clone size: -
CDR3 DNA: TGTGCCAGCAGCTTGGCCGCAGGCCGGTTTGGGCAGTACTTC
CDR3 protein: CASSLAAGRFGQYF

V gene: TRBV6-5
J gene: TRBJ1-2
D gene: -
clone size: -
CDR3 DNA: TGTGCCAGCAGTTACGGGACTGTAGGCGGCTACACCTTC
CDR3 protein: CASSYGTVGGYTF

V gene: TRBV5-1
J gene: TRBJ1-2
D gene: TRBD1
clone size: -
CDR3 DNA: TGCGCCAGCAGCCTAAGGACAGGGCCCAACTATGGCTACACCTTC
CDR3 protein: CASSLRTGPNYGYTF

V gene: TRBV7-9
J gene: TRBJ1-5
D gene: -
clone size: -
CDR3 DNA: TGTGCCAGCAGCCAGCGCGGAGATCAGCCCCAGCATTTT
CDR3 protein: CASSQRGDQPQHF

V gene: TRBV14
J gene: TRBJ1-2
D gene: -
clone size: -
CDR3 DNA: TGTGCCAGCAGCCACAGGTCTGGCGGCTACACCTTC
CDR3 protein: CASSHRSGGYTF

V gene: TRBV7-8
J gene: TRBJ1-5
D gene: -
clone size: -
CDR3 DNA: TGTGCCAGCAGCCAAGACAGTAATCAGCCCCAGCATTTT
CDR3 protein: CASSQDSNQPQHF

V gene: TRBV7-3
J gene: TRBJ2-1
D gene: TRBD2
clone size: -
CDR3 DNA: TGTGCCAGCAGCCAACTACCGGGACTAGCTGAGAATGAGCAGTTCTTC
CDR3 protein: CASSQLPGLAENEQFF

V gene: TRBV6-6
J gene: TRBJ2-2
D gene: TRBD2
clone size: -
CDR3 DNA: TGTGCCAGCAGTCCGAGCGGGATTAACACCGGGGAGCTGTTTTTT
CDR3 protein: CASSPSGINTGELFF

V gene: TRBV7-6
J gene: TRBJ2-5
D gene: TRBD1
clone size: -
CDR3 DNA: TGTGCCACCAGCCAAACAGGGGTCCTATCCCCCCAGTACTTC
CDR3 protein: CATSQTGVLSPQYF

V gene: TRBV10-3
J gene: TRBJ1-5
D gene: TRBD1
clone size: -
CDR3 DNA: TGTGCCATCAGTGAGTCGGGGCAGGGGGCTGGGCAGCCCCAGCATTTT
CDR3 protein: CAISESGQGAGQPQHF

V gene: TRBV19
J gene: TRBJ2-1
D gene: TRBD2
clone size: -
CDR3 DNA: TGTGCCAGTAGTATTTCTAGCGGACCTTACAATGAGCAGTTCTTC
CDR3 protein: CASSISSGPYNEQFF

V gene: TRBV15
J gene: TRBJ2-3
D gene: TRBD1
clone size: -
CDR3 DNA: TGTGCCACCAGCAGACCGACAGGGAGCACAGATACGCAGTATTTT
CDR3 protein: CATSRPTGSTDTQYF

V gene: TRBV7-3
J gene: TRBJ2-3
D gene: TRBD2
clone size: -
CDR3 DNA: TGTGCCAGCAGCTTAAGTGACGCGGGAGGGCCCTCAGATACGCAGTATTTT
CDR3 protein: CASSLSDAGGPSDTQYF

V gene: TRBV19
J gene: TRBJ2-7
D gene: -
clone size: -
CDR3 DNA: TGTGCCAGTGCTCGCCATGGGGGGGCCGACGAGCAGTACTTC
CDR3 protein: CASARHGGADEQYF

V gene: TRBV19
J gene: TRBJ1-2
D gene: TRBD1
clone size: -
CDR3 DNA: TGTGCCAGTAGTTTCCAAGACAGGGCCTATGGCTACACCTTC
CDR3 protein: CASSFQDRAYGYTF

V gene: TRBV4-1
J gene: TRBJ1-5
D gene: -
clone size: -
CDR3 DNA: TGCGCCAGCAGCCAAGATCCCAGGGTTGCTTGGCCCCAGCATTTT
CDR3 protein: CASSQDPRVAWPQHF

V gene: TRBV9
J gene: TRBJ1-4
D gene: -
clone size: -
CDR3 DNA: TGTGCCAGCAGCGTGCAACCGGGACAATCCGGGGAAAAACTGTTTTTT
CDR3 protein: CASSVQPGQSGEKLFF

V gene: TRBV27
J gene: TRBJ1-2
D gene: -
clone size: -
CDR3 DNA: TGTGCCAGCAGTTCGGAGGGGCGGCTTAACTATGGCTACACCTTC
CDR3 protein: CASSSEGRLNYGYTF

V gene: TRBV7-6
J gene: TRBJ2-3
D gene: -
clone size: -
CDR3 DNA: TGTGCCAGCAGCCGGGCAGATACGCAGTATTTT
CDR3 protein: CASSRADTQYF

V gene: TRBV28
J gene: TRBJ1-2
D gene: TRBD1
clone size: -
CDR3 DNA: TGTGCCACCCCCTTGAGACAGGGGCCTGGCTACACCTTC
CDR3 protein: CATPLRQGPGYTF

V gene: TRBV5-4
J gene: TRBJ2-1
D gene: -
clone size: -
CDR3 DNA: TGTGCCAGCAGCCCGATGACTAGTCGGTACAATGAGCAGTTCTTC
CDR3 protein: CASSPMTSRYNEQFF

V gene: TRBV25-1
J gene: TRBJ2-5
D gene: -
clone size: once
CDR3 DNA: TGTGCCAGCAGTGACCCTAGATTACAAGAGACCCAGTACTTC
CDR3 protein: CASSDPRLQETQYF

V gene: TRBV11-3
J gene: TRBJ2-3
D gene: -
clone size: -
CDR3 DNA: TGTGCCAGCAGCTTAGGCAGGGGAGATACGCAGTATTTT
CDR3 protein: CASSLGRGDTQYF